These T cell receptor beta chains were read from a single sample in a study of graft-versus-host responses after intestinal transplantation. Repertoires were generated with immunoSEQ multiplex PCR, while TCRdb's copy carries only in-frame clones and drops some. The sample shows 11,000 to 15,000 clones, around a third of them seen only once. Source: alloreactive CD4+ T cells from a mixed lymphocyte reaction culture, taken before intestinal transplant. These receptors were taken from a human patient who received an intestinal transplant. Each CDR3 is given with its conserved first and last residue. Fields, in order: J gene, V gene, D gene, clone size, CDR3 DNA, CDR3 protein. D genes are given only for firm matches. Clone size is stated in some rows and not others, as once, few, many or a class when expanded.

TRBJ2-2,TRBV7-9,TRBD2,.,TGTGCCAGCAGCCCGACTAGCGGGAGTCACACCGGGGAGCTGTTTTTT,CASSPTSGSHTGELFF
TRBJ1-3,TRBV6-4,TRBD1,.,TGTGCCAGCAGTGACAGGGGGCTCTCTGGAAACACCATATATTTT,CASSDRGLSGNTIYF
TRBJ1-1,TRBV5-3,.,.,TGTGCCAGAAGCTTGGTGAGGGGAGGGACTGAAGCTTTCTTT,CARSLVRGGTEAFF
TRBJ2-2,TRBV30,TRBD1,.,TGTGCCTCAAAACAGGGGGTTGGCACCGGGGAGCTGTTTTTT,CASKQGVGTGELFF
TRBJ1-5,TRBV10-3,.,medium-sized,TGTGCCACCAATGCCGGCAGGGGAGGGCCCCAGCATTTT,CATNAGRGGPQHF
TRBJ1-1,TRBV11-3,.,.,TGTGCCAGCAGCTTAATGCCGAACACTGAAGCTTTCTTT,CASSLMPNTEAFF
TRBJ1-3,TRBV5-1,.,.,TGCGCCAGCAGCTTGGCACCAGGGGTTGCGAATACTGGAAACACCATATATTTT,CASSLAPGVANTGNTIYF
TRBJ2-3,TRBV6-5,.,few,TGTGCCGCCCACGGGGCAGGGCAGCCGGATACGCAGTATTTT,CAAHGAGQPDTQYF
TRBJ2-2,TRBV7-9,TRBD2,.,TGTGCCAGCAGCCAACCGGGACTAGGCACCGGGGAGCTGTTTTTT,CASSQPGLGTGELFF
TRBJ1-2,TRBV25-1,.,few,TGTGCCAGCAGTGAATTGGGGACAACTAACTATGGCTACACCTTC,CASSELGTTNYGYTF
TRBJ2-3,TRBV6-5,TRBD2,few,TGTGCCAGCAGACTAGCGGGAGGGACAGATACGCAGTATTTT,CASRLAGGTDTQYF
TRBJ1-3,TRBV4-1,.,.,TGCGCCAGCAGCCAAGGGCGAGGGAGGACAGGAAACACCATATATTTT,CASSQGRGRTGNTIYF
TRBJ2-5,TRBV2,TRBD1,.,TGTGCCAGCAGTCCTCATAGACGGACAGGGGGCAAGCAAGAGACCCAGTACTTC,CASSPHRRTGGKQETQYF
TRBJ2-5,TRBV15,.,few,TGTGCCACCAGAACCGGGACACGAGAGACCCAGTACTTC,CATRTGTRETQYF
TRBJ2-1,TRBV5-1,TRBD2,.,TGCGCCAGCAGCTTAATAGCGGGAGTAGAAGTGGGCAATGAGCAGTTCTTC,CASSLIAGVEVGNEQFF
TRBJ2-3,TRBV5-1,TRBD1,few,TGCGCCAGCTACAGGCAGGGGGGCACAGATACGCAGTATTTT,CASYRQGGTDTQYF
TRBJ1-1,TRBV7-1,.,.,TGTGCCAGCAGCTTATCAGGAATAGGTGAAGCTTTCTTT,CASSLSGIGEAFF
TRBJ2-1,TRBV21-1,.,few,TGTGCCAGCAGTTTAGGGTACAGGCCCTACAATGAGCAGTTCTTC,CASSLGYRPYNEQFF
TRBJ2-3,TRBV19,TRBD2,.,TGTGCCAGTAAGGTAGCGGGATTCACAGATACGCAGTATTTT,CASKVAGFTDTQYF
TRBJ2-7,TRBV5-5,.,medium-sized,TGTGCCAGCAGTTCAACGGGGGAAATCGGGCAGTACTTC,CASSSTGEIGQYF
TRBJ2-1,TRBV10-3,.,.,TGTGCCATCAGTGAGTCGGGGCGGCGGGTTCCCTACAATGAGCAGTTCTTC,CAISESGRRVPYNEQFF
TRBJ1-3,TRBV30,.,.,TGTGCCTGGAGCGGATTCTCTGGAAACACCATATATTTT,CAWSGFSGNTIYF
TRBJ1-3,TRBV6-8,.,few,TGTGCCAGCAGTGACAGGTCTGGAAACACCATATATTTT,CASSDRSGNTIYF
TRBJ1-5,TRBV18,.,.,TGTGCCAGCTCACCTTCAGGGAAGCCCCAGCATTTT,CASSPSGKPQHF
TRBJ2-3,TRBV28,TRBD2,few,TGTGCCTACGGACTAGCGGGAGTCAATACGCAGTATTTT,CAYGLAGVNTQYF
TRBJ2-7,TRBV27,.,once,TGTGCCAGCAGTTTAAACAGGTCCCCCTACGAGCAGTACTTC,CASSLNRSPYEQYF
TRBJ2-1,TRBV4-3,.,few,TGCGCCAGCAGCCAAAAAGTTGGGGGCGGCAATGAGCAGTTCTTC,CASSQKVGGGNEQFF
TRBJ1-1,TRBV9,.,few,TGTGCCAGCAGCGTAGTCGGCAGAGAAGCTTTCTTT,CASSVVGREAFF
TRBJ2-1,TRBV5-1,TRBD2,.,TGCGCCAGCAGCTTTTCCGGGACTAGCGGATACAATGAGCAGTTCTTC,CASSFSGTSGYNEQFF
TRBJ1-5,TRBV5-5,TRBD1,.,TGTGCCAGCAGCCCTGGGACAGGGGTTCGGCAGCCCCAGCATTTT,CASSPGTGVRQPQHF
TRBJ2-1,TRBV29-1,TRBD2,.,TGCAGCGTTCTGCGGGAGTGGAATGAGCAGTTCTTC,CSVLREWNEQFF
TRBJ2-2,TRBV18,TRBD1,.,TGTGCCAGCTCACCCCCTCGGACAGGGGTTAACACCGGGGAGCTGTTTTTT,CASSPPRTGVNTGELFF
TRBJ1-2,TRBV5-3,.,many,TGTGCCAGCAGCAGGACAGCCTTGCACGGCTACACCTTC,CASSRTALHGYTF
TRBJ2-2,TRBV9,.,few,TGTGCCAGCAGCCCCTTTTCGGGACTTATGAACACCGGGGAGCTGTTTTTT,CASSPFSGLMNTGELFF
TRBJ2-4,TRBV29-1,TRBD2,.,TGCAGCGTTTACAGACTAGCGGATCTAGCCAAAAACATTCAGTACTTC,CSVYRLADLAKNIQYF
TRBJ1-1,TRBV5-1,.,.,TGCGCCAGCAGCTTGGTGGGCTACGGAGCTTTCTTT,CASSLVGYGAFF
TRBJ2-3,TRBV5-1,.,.,TGCGCCAGCAGCTTGGCCGGAAGTAGCACAGATACGCAGTATTTT,CASSLAGSSTDTQYF
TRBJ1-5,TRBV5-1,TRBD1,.,TGCGCCAGCAGCTTGGGGACAGGGGGGAGCAATCAGCCCCAGCATTTT,CASSLGTGGSNQPQHF
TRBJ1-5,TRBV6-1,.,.,TGTGCCATTCAATTGGGAGTATGGCAGCCCCAGCATTTT,CAIQLGVWQPQHF
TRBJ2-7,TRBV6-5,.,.,TGTGCCAGCAGTTCTCAAGCTCTAGGCATCTCTTACGAGCAGTACTTC,CASSSQALGISYEQYF
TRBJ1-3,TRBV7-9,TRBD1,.,TGTGCCAGCAGCTCCCGGACAGGCCTATCCTCTGGAAACACCATATATTTT,CASSSRTGLSSGNTIYF
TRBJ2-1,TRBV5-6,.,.,TGTGCCAGCAGCTTGGGATGGCTCCTCAATGAGCAGTTCTTC,CASSLGWLLNEQFF
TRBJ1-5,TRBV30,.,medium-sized,TGTGCCTGGAGTCCGTATGATTATAGGACAGTTGGATACGATAGCAATCAGCCCCAGCATTTT,CAWSPYDYRTVGYDSNQPQHF
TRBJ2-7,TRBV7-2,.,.,TGTGCCAGCAGCTATAGGTCTGGCGGGGCCTACGAGCAGTACTTC,CASSYRSGGAYEQYF
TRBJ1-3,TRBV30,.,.,TGTGCCTGGCGACAGTCCCCTGGAAACACCATATATTTT,CAWRQSPGNTIYF
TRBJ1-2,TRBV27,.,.,TGTGCCAGCAGTTTATTACAGGGTTATGGCTACACCTTC,CASSLLQGYGYTF
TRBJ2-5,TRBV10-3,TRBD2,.,TGTGCCATCAGTGAGGGGGAGGGGTGGGGGACCCAGTACTTC,CAISEGEGWGTQYF
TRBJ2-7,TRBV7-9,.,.,TGTGCCAGCAGCTCGGCCAGAAGGGAGAGATACGAGCAGTACTTC,CASSSARRERYEQYF
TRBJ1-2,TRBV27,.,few,TGTGCCAGCTCCTTTTCCGGCGTGACTAGCTATGGCTACACCTTC,CASSFSGVTSYGYTF
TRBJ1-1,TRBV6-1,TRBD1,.,TGTGCCAGCAGTGGGTACAGGGGGTACACTGAAGCTTTCTTT,CASSGYRGYTEAFF